This TCR beta chain stems from a study of blood T cells in healthy people across ages. Then a second PCR, running about 6 to 12 cycles, was carried out with a sample-barcoded 5' primer and a J-beta primer mix. The authors tagged each cDNA molecule using a template-switch adaptor with 12 random nucleotides. TCRdb itself ran the 5' RACE reads through MiXCR, one entry per CDR3 protein. The repertoire includes hundreds of thousands of distinct CDR3 sequences, around 34% of them detected once, and under 15% sits in the top ten. V was shortened by 5 bases and J by 4 bases, with 30 bases between the two germline ends. There are 19 residues in the CDR3. Germline values: CDR1 SGHRS, CDR2 YFSETQ.

The chain has TRBV5-1 and TRBJ1-2, with a tentative D call TRBD1 (5 bases). This clonotype originated in a man aged 18 to 29 in good health. The specimen sequenced was blood. The CDR3 DNA reads as TGCGCCAGCAGGCCAGGGAGGAAAACCCTCGGGGGACCGATCTATGGCTACACCTTC. It encodes CASRPGRKTLGGPIYGYTF.